This T cell receptor (beta chain) derives from a study of CD8+CD57+ T cells in acquired aplastic anemia. Study overall: Sorted CD4+ and CD8+ cell DNA averaged about 3.5 ug. Study-level results: Overlap between patients and controls comprised some 31 CD8+ CDR3 sequences.

With respect to this clonotype: Its antigen is unknown. One junction end does not reproduce the germline sequence, and a read error may be involved.

CDR3 length: 13 amino acids. Germline V lookup: CDR1 SNHLY, CDR2 FYNNEI. Researchers used genomic DNA as the template to profile TCR beta VDJ and CDR3. TCRdb used MiXCR to reprocess the reads, holding one entry per CDR3 protein. The sample carries 200,000 to 300,000 distinct CDR3 sequences, around 82% recorded once. Patients selected for sequencing had displayed CD8+CD57+ cell expansion by flow cytometry. All participating patients were living with severe acquired aplastic anemia. V gene TRBV2 combines with J gene TRBJ2-7, with a tentative D call TRBD2 (6 bases). Sequencing input: sorted CD4+, CD8+, or CD8+CD57+ T cells (not recorded which) from PBMCs. This clonotype originated in a human donor with aplastic anemia. The CDR3 nucleotides read TGTGCCTGCAGGGCTCGGGGGTTGCTTGAGCAGGTCTTC. Amino acid sequence: CACRARGLLEQVF.